This passage covers 14 T cell receptor beta chains from one sample sequenced in a study of T cell responses to AZD1222 COVID-19 vaccine. TCRdb's copy holds only in-frame clones and misses some; the assay was immunoSEQ multiplex PCR. The sample shows 130,000 to 150,000 clones, 85% to 95% of them seen only once. The sample here was peripheral blood, taken on day 0 of MenACWY control vaccination. These receptors came from an adult in good health.

The rearrangement joins TRBV3-1 (or the pseudogene TRBV3-2) to TRBJ2-1, with D possibly being TRBD2 (6 bases). The CDR3 covers 15 residues. Germline V gene sequence: CDR1 LGHDT, CDR2 YNNKEL (reference sequence). Deletions cut 1 base from V and 6 bases from J, with 13 bases between. The CDR3 here is CASSQGAGRVNEQFF. CDR3 nucleotide sequence: TGTGCCAGCAGCCAAGGGGCGGGAAGGGTCAATGAGCAGTTCTTC.

By share, this clone counts as medium-sized. The V call is TRBV20-1, the J call TRBJ2-3, with a weak D call TRBD2 (6 bases). The V end lost 3 bases, the J end lost 2 bases, and 12 bases lay between the germline ends. The CDR3 runs to 14 residues. Germline CDR1 DFQATT, CDR2 SNEGSKA (reference sequence). The CDR3 spells CSASIWGVTDTQYF. CDR3 nucleotides: TGCAGTGCTAGTATCTGGGGGGTCACAGATACGCAGTATTTT.

V and J are TRBV6-2 or TRBV6-3 and TRBJ1-1, with a tentative D call TRBD1 (5 bases). Germline V lookup: CDR1 MNHEY, CDR2 SVGEGT. This CDR3 is 14 amino acids long. Trimming shortened V by 5 bases and J by 1 base, and 11 bases separated the two germline ends. The CDR3 region is CASSRDGGNTEAFF. CDR3 DNA: TGTGCCAGCAGTCGGGACGGCGGGAACACTGAAGCTTTCTTT.

V and J are TRBV24-1 and TRBJ1-6, with D perhaps TRBD1 (6 bases). The CDR3 loop spans 16 amino acids. Trimming left V 3 bases short and J 12 bases short, with 20 bases between. The germline gives CDR1 KGHDR, CDR2 SFDVKD. This CDR3 reads CATSDRAAGARGPLHF. CDR3 in DNA: TGTGCCACCAGTGATAGGGCGGCAGGGGCGCGGGGACCCCTCCACTTT.

The rearrangement uses TRBV19 and TRBJ2-7, with TRBD2 identical over 7 bases. The trim removed 2 bases at V and 7 bases at J, leaving 11 bases unmatched. Germline assignment: CDR1 LNHDA and CDR2 SQIVND (reference sequence). The CDR3 extends over 15 amino acids. The CDR3 nucleotides read TGTGCCAGTAGTATACTTCCGGGGGAGGGACGTGAGCAGTACTTC. Residues: CASSILPGEGREQYF.

J is TRBJ1-1 and V is TRBV5-1; D gene ambiguous. This CDR3 spans 13 amino acids. V dropped 1 base and J dropped 5 bases, with 9 bases sitting between them. Germline V gene sequence: CDR1 SGHRS, CDR2 YFSETQ. CDR3 sequence (DNA): TGCGCCAGCAGCTTGCGAGGGTGGACTGAAGCTTTCTTT. It translates to CASSLRGWTEAFF.

CDR3 in amino acids: CASGMTGGVSNQPQHF. In DNA, the CDR3 is TGCGCCAGCGGGATGACAGGCGGGGTCAGCAATCAGCCCCAGCATTTT. The chain links TRBV23-1 to TRBJ1-5, with D maybe TRBD1 (6 bases). TRBV23-1 is an ORF, and what it does is uncertain. Between the trimmed V and J ends, which lost 8 bases and 1 base, there was a span of 18 bases. This CDR3 is built from 16 residues.

The chain uses TRBV7-9 and TRBJ2-7; possible D gene TRBD2, 6 bases. The CDR3 sequence is 13 residues long. In germline, CDR1 is SEHNR, CDR2 FQNEAQ (reference sequence). Trimming left V 4 bases short and J 3 bases short, with 10 bases between. The CDR3 nucleotides read TGTGCCAGCAGCTGGGACTTGGACTACGAGCAGTACTTC. It codes for CASSWDLDYEQYF.

The chain carries TRBV5-1 and TRBJ1-1, with a tentative D call TRBD1 (5 bases). The CDR3 has 14 amino acids. Germline lookup yields CDR1 SGHRS and CDR2 YFSETQ. Trimming took off 2 bases at V and 4 bases at J, with 12 bases between the two ends. CDR3 residues: CASSFRQGSTEAFF. DNA for the CDR3: TGCGCCAGCAGCTTTCGCCAGGGCAGCACTGAAGCTTTCTTT.

This sequence joins TRBV24-1 and TRBJ1-1; TRBD1 is a possible D gene (6 bases). Germline CDR1 reads KGHDR; CDR2 reads SFDVKD. This CDR3 spans 14 amino acids. V was trimmed by 0 bases and J by 7 bases, leaving 11 bases between them. The CDR3 bases are TGTGCCACCAGTGATTTGGCCGGGGGCGGTGAAGCTTTCTTT. It codes for CATSDLAGGGEAFF.

CDR3 nucleotide sequence: TGCAGCGCAGGGGACAGCCTTTATGGCTACACCTTC. This gives the protein CSAGDSLYGYTF. This sequence joins TRBV29-1 and TRBJ1-2; the match to TRBD1 covers 7 bases. The CDR3 length is 12 residues. Germline V CDR1 and CDR2: SQVTM, ANQGSEA. V was clipped by 7 bases and J by 5 bases; unmatched bases: 7.

V gene TRBV3-1 (or the pseudogene TRBV3-2) combines with J gene TRBJ2-1; D not resolved. V was trimmed by 1 base and J by 7 bases, leaving 5 bases between them. The germline V gene encodes CDR1 LGHDT and CDR2 YNNKEL (reference sequence). This CDR3 region has 12 residues. CDR3 DNA sequence: TGTGCCAGCAGCCAAGGGGGTAATGAGCAGTTCTTC. It specifies CASSQGGNEQFF.

This chain links TRBV10-3 with TRBJ1-5; D unclear. Germline values: CDR1 ENHRY, CDR2 SYGVKD. This CDR3 spans 15 amino acids. Trimming left V 10 bases short and J 2 bases short, with 18 bases between. CDR3 DNA: TGTGCCACCCAGCGGGAGTCTGGAGGCAATCAGCCCCAGCATTTT. This sequence encodes CATQRESGGNQPQHF.

The chain employs TRBV28 and TRBJ1-2; no firm D call. Trimming left V 1 base short and J 4 bases short, with 13 bases between. Per germline, CDR1 MDHEN and CDR2 SYDVKM. There are 15 residues in the CDR3. The CDR3 region is CASSLSFWQSYGYTF. CDR3 nucleotide sequence: TGTGCCAGCAGTTTATCCTTTTGGCAGTCCTATGGCTACACCTTC.